This T cell receptor beta chain was sequenced in a study of T cells in Graves' hyperthyroidism and ophthalmopathy. This clonotype was seen repeatedly, ten times or more. Amplification yielded TCR beta CDR3 regions, with RNA transcripts as the source. HTBI primers were used for first-round RT-PCR of the TCR CDR3. TCRdb reprocessed the multiplex PCR reads via MiXCR and lists one record per CDR3 protein. The sample has 700,000 or so distinct CDR3 sequences; about 16% are singletons. CDR1 SNHLY and CDR2 FYNNEI come from the germline V gene. This CDR3 spans 15 amino acids. The V end lost 7 bases, the J end lost 0 bases, and 13 bases lay between the germline ends.

The source material was blood. This receptor was obtained from a man younger than 35 with Graves' hyperthyroidism. This sequence joins TRBV2 and TRBJ2-1, with D perhaps TRBD2 (7 bases). This chain's CDR3 is CASKGGRSSYNEQFF. CDR3 in DNA: TGTGCCAGCAAGGGGGGGAGGAGCTCCTACAATGAGCAGTTCTTC.